The clone carrying this T cell receptor beta chain was observed once. Adults between roughly 18 and 95 years of age took part from 24 US areas. In the authors' workflow: Reference gene primer amplification gave nucleated cell count estimates. Data came from immunoSEQ multiplex PCR; TCRdb stores just in-frame clones and leaves some out. V, J and clone size are taken as reported in that table, and D and trimming were inferred from the DNA itself. The data show some 320,000 clones, with around 85% seen just once and under 2% held by the top ten. The V segment lost 2 bases and the J segment 7 bases; nucleotides outside the gene matches: 7. CDR3 length: 14 residues. From germline, CDR1 is SGDLS and CDR2 YYNGEE. These data originate in a study of blood T cell repertoires in COVID-19. Study information: Acute and convalescent COVID-19 samples came from the United States, Italy and Spain. The cDNA or gDNA used as material had been derived from T cells, B-cell-depleted T cells, or PBMCs.

This receptor was obtained from a woman in her thirties who had been exposed to COVID-19. The chain carries TRBV9 and TRBJ2-7; 9 bases align to TRBD1. The sample taken for sequencing was PBMCs or T cells enriched from blood (not recorded which). DNA for the CDR3: TGTGCCAGCAGCGTCCGGGACAGGGAGGGGGAGCAGTACTTC. It specifies CASSVRDREGEQYF. Full variable domain (missing parts from reference TRBV9 and TRBJ2-7): DSGVTQTPKHLITATGQRVTLRCSPRSGDLSVYWYQQSLDQGLQFLIQYYNGEERAKGNILERFSAQQFPDLHSELNLSSLELGDSALYFCASSVRDREGEQYFGPGTRLTVT.